This TCR beta chain was identified during a study of blood T cell repertoires in COVID-19. Study information: The cDNA or gDNA used as material had been derived from T cells, B-cell-depleted T cells, or PBMCs.

Repertoires were generated with immunoSEQ multiplex PCR, while TCRdb's copy carries only in-frame clones and drops some. The repertoire holds hundreds of thousands of clones, with approximately 86% as singletons. In germline, CDR1 is LGHDT, CDR2 YNNKEL (reference sequence). The germline V and J ends were trimmed by 1 base and 6 bases, with 18 bases remaining between them. CDR3 size: 16 residues. This clone was observed a few times. The chain links TRBV3-1 (or the pseudogene TRBV3-2) to TRBJ1-2; D unresolved. The receptor comes from a woman aged 25 to 39 who had recovered from COVID-19. The sequencing sample was made of PBMCs or T cells enriched from blood (not recorded which). The DNA for the CDR3 is TGTGCCAGCAGCCAAGCCGCCGGACTGGTGCATGATGGCTACACCTTC. Its translation is CASSQAAGLVHDGYTF.